Below, one T cell receptor beta chain is given with its context. Its antigen is as yet unknown. The V segment lost 6 bases and the J segment 3 bases; nucleotides outside the gene matches: 7. The CDR3 runs to 15 residues. CDR1 is SNHLY and CDR2 is FYNNEI in the germline V gene. Each donor was nominally healthy when sampled (though unrecorded immune exposures were likely). The source of the sample is a study of cytomegalovirus exposure and HLA in healthy donors. Primers included in the PCR were 60 Vbeta and 13 Jbeta primers. The method was immunoSEQ multiplex PCR; TCRdb's version includes in-frame clones alone and lacks a portion of them. This table holds approximately 77,000 clones, about four fifths found once. Whole-study findings and limits: Other equally common chains were less clonally expanded than HLA-associated TCR beta chains, a later analysis showed.

The chain carries TRBV2 and TRBJ2-7, with TRBD2 matching over 11 bases. The sequencing sample was made of PBMCs. This TCR derives from a male donor in good health and CMV-seropositive. The CDR3, as DNA: TGTGCCAGCAGCGCTGGGACTAGCGGACGCTACGAGCAGTACTTC. Residues: CASSAGTSGRYEQYF.